Listed here are 4 T cell receptor beta chains from one sample, sequenced in a study of a mutant IDH1 vaccine in newly diagnosed glioma. The sample's time point: week 35, safety follow-up. Every vaccine dose comprised 300 ug of mutant IDH1 20-mer peptide plus topical imiquimod. The data were produced by immunoSEQ multiplex PCR, yet TCRdb's version contains in-frame clones alone and is incomplete. The data hold about 55,000 clones, with 84% observed a single time. These receptors' antigens are unknown. This material consisted of PBMCs, taken from a glioma patient whose treatment included an IDH1 peptide vaccine. The source is a woman younger than 35 with glioma.

This rearrangement joins TRBV15 to TRBJ2-5, with 7 bases identical to TRBD2. The CDR3 runs 15 residues. Germline V CDR1 and CDR2: LNHNV, YYDKDF (reference sequence). The trim removed 0 bases at V and 2 bases at J, leaving 3 bases unmatched. CDR3 nucleotide sequence: TGTGCCACCAGCAGAGATCAGCGGGATCAAGAGACCCAGTACTTC. It encodes CATSRDQRDQETQYF.

The genes are TRBV2 and TRBJ2-7; the D is unclear. Trimming shortened V by 5 bases and J by 1 base, and 9 bases separated the two germline ends. The CDR3 runs 13 residues. CDR1 SNHLY and CDR2 FYNNEI come from the germline V gene. In DNA, the CDR3 is TGTGCCAGCAGTTTGACCATGTCCTACGAGCAGTACTTC. It translates to CASSLTMSYEQYF.

V and J are TRBV29-1 and TRBJ2-7, with D perhaps matching TRBD1 (5 bases). Trimming removed 0 bases from V and 6 bases from J, with 9 bases in between. This CDR3 region has 12 residues. Germline V gene data show CDR1 as SQVTM and CDR2 as ANQGSEA. The CDR3 sequence: CSVEDPRVEQYF. The CDR3 nucleotides read TGCAGCGTTGAAGATCCCAGGGTCGAGCAGTACTTC.

This clone came up once. The J gene is TRBJ2-1, the V gene TRBV9, with 11 bases identical to TRBD2. Germline V gene data show CDR1 as SGDLS and CDR2 as YYNGEE. This CDR3 is built from 15 residues. Trimming cost V 4 bases and J 5 bases; bases outside gene matches: 5. CDR3: CASSISGGAHNEQFF. Here the CDR3 DNA reads TGTGCCAGCAGCATTAGCGGGGGGGCCCACAATGAGCAGTTCTTC.